This paragraph reports one T cell receptor beta chain. Germline lookup yields CDR1 SGHRS and CDR2 YFSETQ. The CDR3 sequence is 16 residues long. V shed 4 bases and J shed 0 bases, with 11 bases lying between them. Clones were read by immunoSEQ multiplex PCR, and TCRdb kept only the in-frame ones, dropping some. Of tens of thousands of clones listed, about 94% are singletons. This sample was included in a study of T cell changes during pregnancy in multiple sclerosis. The clonotype originates from a female donor with multiple sclerosis, enrolled in a pregnancy study. This specimen consisted of peripheral blood, obtained in the third trimester of pregnancy. V and J are TRBV5-1 and TRBJ2-6, with D maybe TRBD2 (6 bases). CDR3 sequence reads: CASSPLEGSGANVLTF. DNA of the CDR3: TGCGCCAGCAGCCCACTGGAGGGCTCTGGGGCCAACGTCCTGACTTTC.